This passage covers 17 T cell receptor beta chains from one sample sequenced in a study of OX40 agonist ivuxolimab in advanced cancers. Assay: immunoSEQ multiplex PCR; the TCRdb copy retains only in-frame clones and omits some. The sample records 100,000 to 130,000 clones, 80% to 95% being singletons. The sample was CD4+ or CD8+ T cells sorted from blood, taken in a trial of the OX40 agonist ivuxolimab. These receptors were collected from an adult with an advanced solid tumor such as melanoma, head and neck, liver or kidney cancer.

For the CDR3, the DNA is TGTGCCACCAGCAGTAGCGGGCTTTTTCAAGAGACCCAGTACTTC. Translated: CATSSSGLFQETQYF. This sequence joins TRBV15 and TRBJ2-5; TRBD2 agrees at 7 bases. With V trimmed by 3 bases and J by 2 bases, 6 bases remained unmatched. CDR3 length equals 15 residues. Looked up from germline, CDR1 is LNHNV and CDR2 is YYDKDF (reference sequence).

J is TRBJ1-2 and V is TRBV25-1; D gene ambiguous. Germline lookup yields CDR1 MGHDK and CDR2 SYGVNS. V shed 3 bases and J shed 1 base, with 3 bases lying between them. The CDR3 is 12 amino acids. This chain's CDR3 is CASSDHNYGYTF. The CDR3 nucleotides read TGTGCCAGCAGTGACCATAACTATGGCTACACCTTC.

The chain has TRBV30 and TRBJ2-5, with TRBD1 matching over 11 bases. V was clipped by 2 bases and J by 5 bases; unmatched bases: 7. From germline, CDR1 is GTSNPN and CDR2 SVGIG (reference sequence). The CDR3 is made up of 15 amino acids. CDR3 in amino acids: CAWSPGTGGGETQYF. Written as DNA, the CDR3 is TGTGCCTGGAGTCCGGGGACAGGGGGAGGGGAGACCCAGTACTTC.

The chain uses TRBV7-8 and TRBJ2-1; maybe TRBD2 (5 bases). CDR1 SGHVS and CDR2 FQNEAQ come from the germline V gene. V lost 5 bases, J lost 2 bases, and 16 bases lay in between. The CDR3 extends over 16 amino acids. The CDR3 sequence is CASSRKDLIPYNEQFF. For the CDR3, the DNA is TGTGCCAGCAGCCGAAAGGACTTAATCCCCTACAATGAGCAGTTCTTC.

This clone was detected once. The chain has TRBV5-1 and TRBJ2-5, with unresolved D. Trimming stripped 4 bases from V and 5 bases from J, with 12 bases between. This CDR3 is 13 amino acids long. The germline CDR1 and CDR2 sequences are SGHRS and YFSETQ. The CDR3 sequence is CASSPDLGETQYF. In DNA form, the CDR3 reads TGCGCCAGCAGCCCCGACTTAGGGGAGACCCAGTACTTC.

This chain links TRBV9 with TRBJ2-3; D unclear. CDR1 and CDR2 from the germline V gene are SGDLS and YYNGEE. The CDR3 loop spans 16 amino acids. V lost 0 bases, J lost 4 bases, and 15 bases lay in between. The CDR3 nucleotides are TGTGCCAGCAGCGTAGCTGGATGGGGATTCCCAGATACGCAGTATTTT. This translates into CASSVAGWGFPDTQYF. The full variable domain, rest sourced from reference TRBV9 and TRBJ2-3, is DSGVTQTPKHLITATGQRVTLRCSPRSGDLSVYWYQQSLDQGLQFLIQYYNGEERAKGNILERFSAQQFPDLHSELNLSSLELGDSALYFCASSVAGWGFPDTQYFGPGTRLTVL.

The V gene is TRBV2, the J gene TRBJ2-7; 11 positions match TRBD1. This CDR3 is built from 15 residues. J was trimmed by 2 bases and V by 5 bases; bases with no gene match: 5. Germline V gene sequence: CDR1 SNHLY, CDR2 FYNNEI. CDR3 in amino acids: CASSSGTGGTYEQYF. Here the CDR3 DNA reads TGTGCCAGCAGTTCCGGGACAGGGGGGACCTACGAGCAGTACTTC.

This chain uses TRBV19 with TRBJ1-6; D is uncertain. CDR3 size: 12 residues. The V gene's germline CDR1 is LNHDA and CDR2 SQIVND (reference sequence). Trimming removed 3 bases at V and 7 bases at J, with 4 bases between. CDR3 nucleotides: TGTGCCAGTAGTATGAGGAATTCACCCCTCCACTTT. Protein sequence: CASSMRNSPLHF.

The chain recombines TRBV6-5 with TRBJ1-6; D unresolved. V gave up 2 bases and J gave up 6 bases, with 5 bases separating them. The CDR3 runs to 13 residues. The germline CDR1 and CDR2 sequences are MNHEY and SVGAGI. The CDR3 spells CASSYDLNSPLHF. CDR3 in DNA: TGTGCCAGCAGTTACGATCTTAATTCACCCCTCCACTTT.

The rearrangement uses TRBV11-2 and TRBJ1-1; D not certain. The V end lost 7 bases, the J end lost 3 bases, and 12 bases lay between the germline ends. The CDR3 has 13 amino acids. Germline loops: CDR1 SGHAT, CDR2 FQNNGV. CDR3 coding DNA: TGTGCCAGCACCACTGGGCTCGACACTGAAGCTTTCTTT. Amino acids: CASTTGLDTEAFF.

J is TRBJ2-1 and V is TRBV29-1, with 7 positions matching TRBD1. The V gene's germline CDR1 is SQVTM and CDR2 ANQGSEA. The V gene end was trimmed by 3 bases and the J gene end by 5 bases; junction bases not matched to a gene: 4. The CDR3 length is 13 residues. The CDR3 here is CSVEGQINNEQFF. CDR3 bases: TGCAGCGTTGAGGGACAGATCAACAATGAGCAGTTCTTC.

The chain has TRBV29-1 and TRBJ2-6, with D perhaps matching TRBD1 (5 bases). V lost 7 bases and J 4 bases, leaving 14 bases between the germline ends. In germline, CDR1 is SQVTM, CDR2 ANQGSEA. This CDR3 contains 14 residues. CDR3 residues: CSATTGSGANVLTF. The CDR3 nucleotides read TGCAGCGCTACCACAGGATCCGGGGCCAACGTCCTGACTTTC.

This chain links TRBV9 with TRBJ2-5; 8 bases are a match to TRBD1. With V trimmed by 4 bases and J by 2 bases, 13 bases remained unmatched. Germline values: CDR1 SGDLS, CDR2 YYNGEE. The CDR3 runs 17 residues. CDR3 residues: CASSLGQGVGVQETQYF. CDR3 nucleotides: TGTGCCAGCAGCCTTGGACAGGGTGTGGGGGTACAAGAGACCCAGTACTTC.

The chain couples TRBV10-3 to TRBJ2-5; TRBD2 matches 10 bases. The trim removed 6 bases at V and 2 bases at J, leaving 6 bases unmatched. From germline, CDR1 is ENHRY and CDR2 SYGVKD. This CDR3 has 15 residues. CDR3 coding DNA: TGTGCCATCAGCGCGACTAGCGGGCGTCAAGAGACCCAGTACTTC. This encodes CAISATSGRQETQYF.

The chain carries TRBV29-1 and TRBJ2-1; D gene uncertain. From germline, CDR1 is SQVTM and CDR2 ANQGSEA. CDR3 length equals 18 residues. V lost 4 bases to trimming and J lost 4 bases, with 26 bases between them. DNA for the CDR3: TGCAGCGTTGGGACGTTCTGGCTCACGCACGAGAAGTACAATGAGCAGTTCTTC. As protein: CSVGTFWLTHEKYNEQFF.

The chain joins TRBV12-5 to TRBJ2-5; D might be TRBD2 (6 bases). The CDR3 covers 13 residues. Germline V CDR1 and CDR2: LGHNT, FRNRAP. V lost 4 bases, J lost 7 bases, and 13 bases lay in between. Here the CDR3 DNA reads TGTGCTAGTGGTTCCGGGGAGGTGCGGACCCAGTACTTC. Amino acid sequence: CASGSGEVRTQYF.

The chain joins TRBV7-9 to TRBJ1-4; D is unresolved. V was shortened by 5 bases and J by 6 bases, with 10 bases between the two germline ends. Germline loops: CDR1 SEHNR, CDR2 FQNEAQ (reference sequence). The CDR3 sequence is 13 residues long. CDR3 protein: CASSPAPYEKLFF. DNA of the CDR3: TGTGCCAGCAGCCCTGCTCCATATGAAAAACTGTTTTTT.